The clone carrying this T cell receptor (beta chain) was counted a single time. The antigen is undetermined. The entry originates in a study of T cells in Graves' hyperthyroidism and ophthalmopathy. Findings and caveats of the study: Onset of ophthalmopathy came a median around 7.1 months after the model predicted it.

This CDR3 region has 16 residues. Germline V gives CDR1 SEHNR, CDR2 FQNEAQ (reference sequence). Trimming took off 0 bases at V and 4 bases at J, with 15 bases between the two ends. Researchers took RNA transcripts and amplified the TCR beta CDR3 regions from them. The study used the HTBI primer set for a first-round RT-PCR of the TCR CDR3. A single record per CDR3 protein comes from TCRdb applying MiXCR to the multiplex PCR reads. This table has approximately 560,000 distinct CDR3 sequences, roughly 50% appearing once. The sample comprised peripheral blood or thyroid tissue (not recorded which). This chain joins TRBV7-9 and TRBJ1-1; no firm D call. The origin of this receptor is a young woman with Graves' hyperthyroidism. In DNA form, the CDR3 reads TGTGCCAGCAGCTTAGCGATTTGGCCGGGAACCACTGAAGCTTTCTTT. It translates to CASSLAIWPGTTEAFF.